One sample yielded the 15 T cell receptor beta chains listed below, sequenced in a study of blood T cells in healthy people across ages. Through a sample-barcoded 5' primer and a J-beta primer mix, a second PCR was run for about 7 to 12 cycles. TCRdb reprocessed the 5' RACE reads with MiXCR, giving one entry per CDR3 protein. Of 1.5 million to 2 million distinct CDR3 sequences in the sample, roughly 27% were seen once. The sequenced sample was blood. The receptors were sampled from a woman in her twenties or thirties in good health.

This clonotype was detected only a few times. This chain joins TRBV6-5 and TRBJ1-5; 7 bases map to TRBD1. Germline V gives CDR1 MNHEY, CDR2 SVGAGI. CDR3 length: 15 residues. J was trimmed by 6 bases and V by 6 bases; bases with no gene match: 11. The CDR3 here is CASSPSQGDRQPQHF. As DNA, the CDR3 is TGTGCCAGCAGCCCAAGTCAGGGGGACCGTCAGCCCCAGCATTTT.

The rearrangement links TRBV10-1 to TRBJ1-1; no definite D call. Deletions cut 4 bases from V and 4 bases from J, with 13 bases between. CDR3 size: 14 residues. In germline, CDR1 is WNHNN, CDR2 SYGVQD (reference sequence). CDR3 sequence (DNA): TGCGCCAGCAGTGTCGACCGTTCGGGCACTGAAGCTTTCTTT. Protein product: CASSVDRSGTEAFF.

This clonotype was detected ten times or more. The V call is TRBV4-1, the J call TRBJ2-3; tentative D call: TRBD1 (6 bases). Trimming pared 3 bases from V and 3 bases from J, leaving 10 bases between. CDR3 length equals 14 residues. Looked up from germline, CDR1 is MGHRA and CDR2 is YSYEKL. The CDR3 spells CASSQRQGTDTQYF. The CDR3 nucleotides are TGCGCCAGCAGCCAGCGTCAGGGGACAGATACGCAGTATTTT.

As for this clonotype: A read error may explain this, as a much larger clone is one base away. This chain joins TRBV10-3 and TRBJ2-3; maybe TRBD2 (6 bases). Trimming cost V 7 bases and J 4 bases, with 12 bases left between them. This CDR3 has 13 residues. Per the germline V gene, CDR1 is ENHRY and CDR2 is SYGVKD. The CDR3 spells CAIKAASADTQYF. The CDR3 DNA sequence: TGTGCCATCAAGGCGGCTAGCGCAGATACGCAGTATTTT.

Details on this clonotype: Germline is not matched at one junction end, which may reflect a read error. This chain links TRBV2 with TRBJ1-2; possible D gene TRBD1, 5 bases. This CDR3 contains 13 residues. CDR1 SNHLY and CDR2 FYNNEI come from the germline V gene. In DNA form, the CDR3 reads TGTTCCAGTGCCGGGGACGCTAACTATGGCTACACCTTC. Its protein product is CSSAGDANYGYTF.

V gene TRBV12-3 or TRBV12-4 combines with J gene TRBJ2-3, with D possibly being TRBD2 (6 bases). The CDR3 length is 16 residues. V was pared by 1 base and J by 0 bases, with 11 bases between. The CDR3 loop is CASSLGGELSTDTQYF. The CDR3 DNA reads as TGTGCCAGCAGTTTAGGGGGGGAACTCAGCACAGATACGCAGTATTTT.

This sequence joins TRBV20-1 and TRBJ2-1; TRBD2 agrees at 9 bases. The CDR3 loop spans 15 amino acids. Germline lookup yields CDR1 DFQATT and CDR2 SNEGSKA (reference sequence). The V and J ends lost 6 bases and 9 bases, in that order; junction bases with no gene match: 15. CDR3 loop: CSARSQGLAGSEQFF. The CDR3 bases are TGCAGTGCCCGGTCTCAGGGTCTAGCGGGAAGTGAGCAGTTCTTC.

This clonotype was recorded a few times. The rearrangement links TRBV5-1 to TRBJ2-7; D assignment may be TRBD1 or TRBD2 (5 bases each). The CDR3 sequence is 15 residues long. V was trimmed by 1 base and J by 6 bases, leaving 17 bases between them. CDR1 and CDR2 from the germline V gene are SGHRS and YFSETQ. CDR3 bases: TGCGCCAGCAGCTTGCTCAACGGGGCTACGGGCGAGCAGTACTTC. This gives the protein CASSLLNGATGEQYF.

Concerning this clonotype: A clone one base away is much larger, so this may be a read error. V is TRBV5-4 and J is TRBJ2-1; D tentatively reads TRBD1 or TRBD2 (7 bases each). CDR3 length: 14 residues. In germline, CDR1 is SGHNT, CDR2 YYREEE (reference sequence). CDR3 bases: TGTGCCAGCAGCGAGTCAGGGGGGCGGGAGACCCGGTACTTC. Its translation is CASSESGGRETRYF.

The chain has TRBV7-2 and TRBJ2-1, with 13 bases fitting TRBD2. In germline, CDR1 is SGHTA, CDR2 FQGNSA. V was clipped by 7 bases and J by 2 bases; unmatched bases: 14. The CDR3 runs 19 residues. The CDR3 nucleotides read TGTGCCAGCAACCAATTAAGGACTAGCGGGAGCGGACCCTACAATGAGCAGTTCTTC. Residues: CASNQLRTSGSGPYNEQFF.

The rearrangement joins TRBV5-1 to TRBJ2-5; the match to TRBD2 covers 12 bases. The germline gives CDR1 SGHRS, CDR2 YFSETQ. Trimming removed 4 bases from V and 5 bases from J; junction bases left unmatched: 12. This CDR3 is 17 amino acids long. CDR3 nucleotide sequence: TGCGCCAGCAGCCCGGATGGGGCTAGCGGGAGGGCCGAGACCCAGTACTTC. The encoded protein is CASSPDGASGRAETQYF. Full variable domain (missing parts from reference TRBV5-1 and TRBJ2-5): KAGVTQTPRYLIKTRGQQVTLSCSPISGHRSVSWYQQTPGQGLQFLFEYFSETQRNKGNFPGRFSGRQFSNSRSEMNVSTLELGDSALYLCASSPDGASGRAETQYFGPGTRLLVL.

The V and J genes are TRBV12-5 and TRBJ2-5; 7 bases agree with TRBD1. This CDR3 comprises 15 residues. The V and J ends lost 6 bases and 11 bases, in that order; junction bases with no gene match: 18. Germline V gives CDR1 LGHNT, CDR2 FRNRAP. The CDR3 bases are TGTGCTAGTGGCCCAGGACAGGAGGTCGGCAATGAGCAGTACTTC. Protein: CASGPGQEVGNEQYF.

The chain recombines TRBV24-1 with TRBJ2-2; 7 nucleotides align to TRBD1. J was trimmed by 2 bases and V by 4 bases; bases with no gene match: 15. The CDR3 consists of 19 residues. Germline values: CDR1 KGHDR, CDR2 SFDVKD. The CDR3 here is CATSDDRDRTHTNTGELFF. CDR3 nucleotide sequence: TGTGCCACCAGTGACGACCGGGACAGAACCCACACCAACACCGGGGAGCTGTTTTTT.

The V gene is TRBV7-9, the J gene TRBJ2-7; possibly TRBD2 for D (6 bases). Germline-derived CDR1 and CDR2 are SEHNR and FQNEAQ (reference sequence). Deletions cut 4 bases from V and 0 bases from J, with 13 bases between. This CDR3 contains 15 residues. The CDR3 DNA reads TGTGCCAGCAGCTCAACGGGGGTAAGCTCCTACGAGCAGTACTTC. Amino acids: CASSSTGVSSYEQYF. The full variable domain, rest sourced from reference TRBV7-9 and TRBJ2-7, is DTGVSQNPRHKITKRGQNVTFRCDPISEHNRLYWYRQTLGQGPEFLTYFQNEAQLEKSRLLSDRFSAERPKGSFSTLEIQRTEQGDSAMYLCASSSTGVSSYEQYFGPGTRLTVT.

This clonotype was picked up a small number of times. The V call is TRBV7-6, the J call TRBJ2-2; D is unresolved. The V end was cut by 2 bases, the J end by 7 bases, with 8 bases between. The CDR3 totals 13 residues. CDR1 is SGHVS and CDR2 is FNYEAQ in the germline V gene. CDR3 amino acids: CASSLHGNGELFF. The CDR3 nucleotides are TGTGCCAGCAGCTTACATGGGAACGGGGAGCTGTTTTTT.